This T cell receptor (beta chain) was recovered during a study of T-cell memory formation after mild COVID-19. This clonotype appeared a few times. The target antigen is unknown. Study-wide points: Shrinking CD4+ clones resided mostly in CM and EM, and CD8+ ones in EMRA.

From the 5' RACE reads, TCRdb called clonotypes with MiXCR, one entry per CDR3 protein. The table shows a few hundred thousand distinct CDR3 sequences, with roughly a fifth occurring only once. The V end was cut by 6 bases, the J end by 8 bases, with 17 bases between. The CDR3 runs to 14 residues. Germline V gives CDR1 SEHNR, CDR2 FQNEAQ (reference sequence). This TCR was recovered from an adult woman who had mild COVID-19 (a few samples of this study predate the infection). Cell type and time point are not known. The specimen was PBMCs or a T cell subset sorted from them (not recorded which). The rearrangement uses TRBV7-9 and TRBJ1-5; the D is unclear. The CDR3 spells CASSSDLINEPQHF. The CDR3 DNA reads TGTGCCAGCAGTTCAGATTTAATCAACGAGCCCCAGCATTTT.